These T cell receptor beta chains were read from a single sample in a study of T cells expressing NK-cell markers. TCRdb re-called the 5' RACE reads and gives one entry per CDR3 protein, without DNA. This sample carries around 260,000 distinct CDR3 sequences, with about 4.2% going to the ten biggest clones. Source material: blood T cells: a sorted CD56 or NKG2C T cell subset, CD4+ or CD8+ T cells, or bulk PBMC T cells (not recorded which). All receptors derive from a woman between 18 and 69 years old in good health. Both conserved end residues are part of each CDR3.

V gene	J gene	CDR3 protein
TRBV28	TRBJ2-3	CASGSSATLDTQYF
TRBV27	TRBJ2-7	CASNPDHLSRQRSYEQYF
TRBV6-2/TRBV6-3	TRBJ2-6	CASSRPLSSGANVLTF
TRBV20-1	TRBJ1-6	CSAPTGQVATGSYNSPLHF
TRBV12-3/TRBV12-4	TRBJ1-6	CASRDDRESYNSPLHF
TRBV7-2	TRBJ1-5	CASSKGRQQPQHF
TRBV29-1	TRBJ1-4	CSVLDRAEKLFF
TRBV18	TRBJ1-5	CASSPGLINQPQHF
TRBV6-5	TRBJ2-3	CASRLRQITDTQYF
TRBV12-3/TRBV12-4	TRBJ1-1	CASGPGQWNTEAFF
TRBV4-3	TRBJ2-1	CASSQEGTRYEQFF
TRBV10-3	TRBJ1-6	CAIRRDSYNSPLHF
TRBV2	TRBJ2-5	CASSADGTSNSGYF
TRBV7-2	TRBJ2-3	CASTKGSDTQYF
TRBV28	TRBJ1-1	CASRQGNTEAFF
TRBV30	TRBJ2-1	CAKTGSSVHEQFF
TRBV7-2	TRBJ1-4	CASSLAPGQGNEKLFF
TRBV20-1	TRBJ2-5	CSAGPSGGETQYF
TRBV29-1	TRBJ2-1	CSALMDRPYNEQFF
TRBV20-1	TRBJ2-7	CSVQGFYEQYF
TRBV20-1	TRBJ2-7	CSARAPGRRGNYEQYF
TRBV12-3/TRBV12-4	TRBJ2-1	CASSFNRVNEQFF
TRBV7-3	TRBJ2-3	CASSGTSGASTDTQYF
TRBV9	TRBJ2-1	CASSVAGDRGRSYNEQFF
TRBV10-2	TRBJ1-4	CASSDSGINEKLFF
TRBV5-4	TRBJ2-2	CASSSAIQPGELFF
TRBV6-1	TRBJ2-2	CASRLPANTGELFF
TRBV6-1	TRBJ2-5	CASSAGTGKQETQYF
TRBV19	TRBJ2-5	CASSASTGNQETQYF
TRBV18	TRBJ1-1	CASSLSGVMNTEAFF
TRBV18	TRBJ2-6	CASSRTPPGFSGANVLTF